Shown below are 21 T cell receptor beta chains from a single sample sequenced in a study of radiotherapy plus CTLA-4 blockade in lung cancer (dated by TCRdb to the late 2010s). Receptors were amplified or captured by the immunoSEQ multiplex PCR assay. TCRdb took over this immuneACCESS table, retaining in-frame rearrangements with V and J assigned. Such tables are incomplete; in checked studies, under half of the missing clones stem from an unresolved V gene, and the remainder is unexplained. In all, the sample holds tens of thousands of clones, and roughly 85% of those were seen once. The biggest ten clones account for 10% of the sample. The input for sequencing was peripheral blood, taken from a patient treated with radiotherapy plus ipilimumab. These receptors originate from a human donor with non-small cell lung cancer who had a complete response to radiotherapy plus ipilimumab.

In regard to this clone: An end of the junction does not agree with germline; a read error may underlie this. The sample has other DNA sequences that encode this CDR3 too. This chain joins TRBV4-3 and TRBJ1-5; no reliable D call. In germline, CDR1 is LGHNA, CDR2 YSLEER. The CDR3 has 15 amino acids. Here the CDR3 reads CASSQDQFGNQPQHF. The DNA for the CDR3 is TGCGCCAGCAGCCAAGATCAATTTGGCAATCAGCCTCAGCATTTT.

The chain recombines TRBV6-5 with TRBJ1-2; no firm D call. This CDR3 region has 13 residues. Between the trimmed V and J ends, which lost 2 bases and 8 bases, there was a span of 12 bases. Germline CDR1 reads MNHEY; CDR2 reads SVGAGI. The CDR3, as DNA: TGTGCCAGCAGTTACAGCGGATACCCGGGCTACACCTTC. Amino acid sequence: CASSYSGYPGYTF.

This rearrangement joins TRBV11-2 to TRBJ2-7, with D perhaps matching TRBD2 (6 bases). The germline V and J ends were trimmed by 5 bases and 2 bases, with 13 bases remaining between them. CDR1 SGHAT and CDR2 FQNNGV come from the germline V gene. The CDR3 length is 14 residues. Here the CDR3 DNA reads TGTGCCAGCAGCCCGTCGGGACTGCCCTACGAGCAGTACGTC. This gives the protein CASSPSGLPYEQYV.

This rearrangement joins TRBV7-6 to TRBJ2-1; possibly TRBD2 for D (7 bases). Germline CDR1 is SGHVS and CDR2 is FNYEAQ. This CDR3 is built from 14 residues. V was pared by 0 bases and J by 6 bases, with 9 bases between. The CDR3 sequence is CASSLAGGPNEQFF. The CDR3 nucleotides are TGTGCCAGCAGCTTAGCGGGGGGGCCCAATGAGCAGTTCTTC.

V is TRBV2 and J is TRBJ2-7; possibly TRBD1 or TRBD2 for D (5 bases each). This CDR3 has 13 residues. Germline V CDR1 and CDR2: SNHLY, FYNNEI. Trimming shortened V by 6 bases and J by 0 bases, and 9 bases separated the two germline ends. The CDR3 DNA follows: TGTGCCAGCAGAGGGACGGTCTCCTACGAGCAGTACTTC. It translates to CASRGTVSYEQYF.

The chain employs TRBV10-1 and TRBJ2-1; D gene unclear. Germline loops: CDR1 WNHNN, CDR2 SYGVQD (reference sequence). Trimming removed 4 bases at V and 6 bases at J, with 13 bases between. The CDR3 has 14 amino acids. The CDR3 region is CASSGLGEVNEQFF. CDR3 DNA: TGCGCCAGCAGTGGGCTAGGTGAGGTCAATGAGCAGTTCTTC.

The chain is built from TRBV9 and TRBJ2-1, with D perhaps matching TRBD1 or TRBD2 (6 bases each). Per the germline V gene, CDR1 is SGDLS and CDR2 is YYNGEE. Trimming left V 3 bases short and J 5 bases short, with 12 bases between. The CDR3 contains 14 residues. CDR3 region: CASSGRGFNNEQFF. DNA of the CDR3: TGTGCCAGCAGCGGGAGGGGGTTTAACAATGAGCAGTTCTTC.

The rearrangement uses TRBV6-5 and TRBJ2-7; 8 bases fit TRBD1. The CDR3 is 15 amino acids. Germline values: CDR1 MNHEY, CDR2 SVGAGI. V shed 6 bases, J shed 1 base, and the junction held 8 bases outside the gene matches. CDR3: CASRDRGQASYEQYF. The CDR3 DNA follows: TGTGCCAGCAGAGACCGGGGACAGGCGTCCTACGAGCAGTACTTC.

Points on this clone: The sample carries other DNA sequences with the same CDR3. This chain joins TRBV5-4 and TRBJ1-5; D is perhaps TRBD1 (5 bases). The CDR3 sequence is 13 residues long. Trimming stripped 0 bases from V and 7 bases from J, with 8 bases between. Germline assignment: CDR1 SGHNT and CDR2 YYREEE (reference sequence). CDR3 bases: TGTGCCAGCAGCTTGGACAGGTCACAGCCCCAGCATTTT. It specifies CASSLDRSQPQHF.

This chain uses TRBV18 with TRBJ2-5; 9 bases match TRBD1. The CDR3 is 13 amino acids. The germline V gene encodes CDR1 KGHSH and CDR2 LQKENI. V shed 5 bases, J shed 5 bases, and the junction held 3 bases outside the gene matches. The CDR3 here is CASSSDRGETQYF. The CDR3 DNA sequence: TGTGCCAGCTCATCGGACAGGGGTGAGACCCAGTACTTC.

The CDR3 bases are TGTGCCAGCAGTTATACCGCAGATACGCAGTATTTT. This gives the protein CASSYTADTQYF. The chain employs TRBV6-5 and TRBJ2-3; D is unclear. Germline V lookup: CDR1 MNHEY, CDR2 SVGAGI. The CDR3 runs 12 residues. The V gene lost 3 bases and the J gene lost 4 bases, with 5 bases spanning the gap.

The V call is TRBV30, the J call TRBJ2-1, with 11 bases fitting TRBD2. V lost 8 bases to trimming and J lost 7 bases; unmatched junction nucleotides: 7. This CDR3 comprises 13 residues. In germline, CDR1 is GTSNPN, CDR2 SVGIG (reference sequence). The CDR3 protein is CAVFSSGGNEQFF. CDR3 coding DNA: TGTGCCGTCTTTTCTAGCGGGGGGAATGAGCAGTTCTTC.

With regard to this clone: The same CDR3 arises from other DNA sequences in this sample as well. The chain uses TRBV6-5 and TRBJ1-1; weak D call: TRBD1 (5 bases). Germline lookup yields CDR1 MNHEY and CDR2 SVGAGI. This CDR3 has 12 residues. V was pared by 1 base and J by 9 bases, with 9 bases between. CDR3 DNA sequence: TGTGCCAGCAGTTACTTTAGGGGCCAAGCTTTCTTT. Amino acids: CASSYFRGQAFF.

This clone was seen a single time. The chain carries TRBV11-3 and TRBJ2-3; perhaps TRBD2 as D (7 bases). The ends were cut back, 2 bases at V and 8 bases at J, with 17 bases in the middle. Germline V gene data show CDR1 as SGHNT and CDR2 as YENEEA. CDR3 length: 15 residues. In nucleotides, the CDR3 is TGTGCCAGCAGCTTATATTTGAGGGAGGGGGTTACGCAGTATTTT. Its translation: CASSLYLREGVTQYF. Complete variable domain (other parts from reference TRBV11-3 and TRBJ2-3): EAGVVQSPRYKIIEKKQPVAFWCNPISGHNTLYWYLQNLGQGPELLIRYENEEAVDDSQLPKDRFSAERLKGVDSTLKIQPAELGDSAVYLCASSLYLREGVTQYFGPGTRLTVL.

The count of this clone is one. The V call is TRBV7-8, the J call TRBJ2-1; 11 nucleotides agree with TRBD2. J was trimmed by 3 bases and V by 1 base; bases with no gene match: 8. Germline V gene data show CDR1 as SGHVS and CDR2 as FQNEAQ. The CDR3 has 18 residues. The chain's CDR3 is CASSLVGSGGAGYNEQFF. The CDR3 coding sequence is TGTGCCAGCAGCTTAGTTGGTAGCGGGGGGGCAGGCTACAATGAGCAGTTCTTC.

The chain is built from TRBV4-3 and TRBJ2-1; D gene unclear. Germline-derived CDR1 and CDR2 are LGHNA and YSLEER. CDR3 size: 12 residues. Trimming took off 4 bases at V and 9 bases at J, with 10 bases between the two ends. The CDR3 DNA reads TGCGCCAGCAGCCGGGAACCGAGTGAGCAGTTCTTC. Translating it yields CASSREPSEQFF.

The chain has TRBV4-3 and TRBJ2-4, with D possibly matching TRBD1 (6 bases). The CDR3 runs to 14 residues. Germline V gene sequence: CDR1 LGHNA, CDR2 YSLEER. The ends were cut back, 2 bases at V and 9 bases at J, with 14 bases in the middle. The CDR3 DNA follows: TGCGCCAGCAGCCAATGGACAGAGCCCTCCATTCAGTACTTC. It specifies CASSQWTEPSIQYF.

This clone was detected only once. The chain uses TRBV4-3 and TRBJ2-5, with TRBD2 matching 7 bases. With V trimmed by 0 bases and J by 9 bases, 7 bases remained unmatched. Germline V CDR1 and CDR2: LGHNA, YSLEER. This CDR3 region has 14 residues. For the CDR3, the DNA is TGCGCCAGCAGCCAAGAATGGCCTCGGGGGGCCCAGTACTTC. Its protein is CASSQEWPRGAQYF.

V gene TRBV9 combines with J gene TRBJ2-2, with 11 nucleotides matching TRBD1. CDR1 and CDR2 (germline): SGDLS, YYNGEE. V trimming: 3 bases; J trimming: 6 bases; junction bases outside the gene matches: 4. CDR3 length equals 15 residues. CDR3 sequence (DNA): TGTGCCAGCAGCGCCGGGACAGGGGGATCCGGGGAGCTGTTTTTT. Translating it yields CASSAGTGGSGELFF. Full variable domain (remainder filled in from reference TRBV9 and TRBJ2-2): DSGVTQTPKHLITATGQRVTLRCSPRSGDLSVYWYQQSLDQGLQFLIQYYNGEERAKGNILERFSAQQFPDLHSELNLSSLELGDSALYFCASSAGTGGSGELFFGEGSRLTVL.

The J gene is TRBJ1-3, the V gene TRBV11-2; 7 nucleotides line up with TRBD1. This CDR3 has 17 residues. Germline V CDR1 and CDR2: SGHAT, FQNNGV. The J segment lost 2 bases and the V segment lost 2 bases, leaving 9 bases of the junction unmatched. CDR3 protein: CASSLRGPSMTGNTIYF. The DNA for the CDR3 is TGTGCCAGCAGCTTAAGGGGGCCCTCGATGACTGGAAACACCATATATTTT.

This clone was found once. V and J are TRBV18 and TRBJ2-3; D is perhaps TRBD1 (5 bases). The V end was cut by 0 bases, the J end by 2 bases, with 9 bases between. Germline CDR1 and CDR2: KGHSH and LQKENI. The CDR3 has 15 amino acids. The CDR3, as DNA: TGTGCCAGCTCACCACCGGGGCACAACACAGATACGCAGTATTTT. This encodes CASSPPGHNTDTQYF.